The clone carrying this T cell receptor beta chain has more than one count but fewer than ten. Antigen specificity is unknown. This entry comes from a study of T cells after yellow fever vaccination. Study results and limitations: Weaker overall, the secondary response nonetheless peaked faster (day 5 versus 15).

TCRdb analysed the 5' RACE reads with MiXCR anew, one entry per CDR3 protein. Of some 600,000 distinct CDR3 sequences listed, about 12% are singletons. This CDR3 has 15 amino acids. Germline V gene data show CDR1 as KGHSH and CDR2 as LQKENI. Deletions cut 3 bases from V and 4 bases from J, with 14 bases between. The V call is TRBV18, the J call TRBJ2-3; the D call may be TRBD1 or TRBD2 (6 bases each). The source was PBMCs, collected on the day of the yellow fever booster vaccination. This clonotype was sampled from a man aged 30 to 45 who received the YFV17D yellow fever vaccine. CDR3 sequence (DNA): TGTGCCAGCTCACCTCAACAGGGAGGCTCAGATACGCAGTATTTT. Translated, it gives CASSPQQGGSDTQYF.